One T cell receptor (beta chain) is described in this entry. Its matching antigen is unknown. The sample is drawn from a study of T cell responses to AZD1222 COVID-19 vaccine. Study-level findings and limits: Distributed over spike, vaccine-associated CD4 TCRs predominated at 160-218 and 743-854. None of the repertoires were sampled until the peak T cell response had passed.

The CDR3 is 15 residues long. V shed 6 bases and J 0 bases; nucleotides not matched to a gene: 2. The germline CDR1 and CDR2 sequences are ENHRY and SYGVKD. The assay was immunoSEQ multiplex PCR, and TCRdb's table has in-frame clones only and misses some. This table has roughly 140,000 clones, around 91% appearing once. The rearrangement uses TRBV10-3 and TRBJ2-2, with 9 bases that match TRBD2. The sequence came from an adult who received the AZD1222 COVID-19 vaccine. Here the sequenced sample was peripheral blood, taken 28 days after the second AZD1222 dose. The chain's CDR3 is CAISVAGANTGELFF. In DNA, the CDR3 is TGTGCCATCAGCGTAGCGGGAGCGAACACCGGGGAGCTGTTTTTT.